This T cell receptor beta chain derives from a study of T-cell reconstitution after alpha-beta-depleted transplantation in children. Study-wide points: Several patients had high TCRbeta diversity at day 60; it came from surviving recipient T cells and thymic progenitors. Several hundred rapidly expanded clones from non-depleted graft cells reportedly supplied alpha-beta T cells about two months post-transplant. One year post-transplant, T-cell counts and diversity were largely derived from T cells produced anew.

The TCRbeta library incorporated unique molecular identifiers. Each CDR3 protein gets one entry after TCRdb re-called the PCR reads with MiXCR. Of 70,000 to 95,000 distinct CDR3 sequences listed, less than 20% were seen once; the top ten hold about 20%. For this clonotype: Antigen specificity is unknown.

This receptor was identified in a male patient aged 2 to 10 who had a stem cell transplant for acute lymphoblastic leukemia, so the T cells may come from the graft donor. Sequences were derived from PBMCs, mostly from graft donor cells, sampled 180 days after TCRalphabeta/CD19-depleted stem cell transplant.

As DNA, the CDR3 is TGTGCCAGCAGCAAAAGGGGAAAGGCTGAAGCTTTCTTT. Translation: CASSKRGKAEAFF. V usage is TRBV21-1 and J usage is TRBJ1-1; TRBD1 is the table's D call, not checked against the DNA. TRBV21-1 is a pseudogene locus. CDR3 size: 13 residues.